Each of the 20 T cell receptor beta chains below was sequenced from the same sample in a study of T cells in Graves' hyperthyroidism and ophthalmopathy (dated 2019 in TCRdb). Preparation of the library involved multiplex PCR. The data were produced on an Illumina HiSeq 2000. The TCR beta CDR3 regions were amplified from the RNA transcripts. For the first round of RT-PCR on the TCR CDR3, the HTBI primer set was used together with the Qiagen OneStep RT-PCR kit. TCRdb took the public reads, trimmed them with fastp at Q25, ran MiXCR for clone calling and kept in-frame beta chains. Here each entry gathers all rows of one CDR3 protein and keeps the most common genes and DNA. The sample table lists under 450,000 distinct CDR3 sequences, around 14% of them with a count of one. Around 7.7% of the sample is taken by the ten largest. The sequenced material came from blood. Receptors originate from a woman aged 18 to 35 with Graves' hyperthyroidism.

This clonotype was seen at least ten times. Here the CDR3 DNA reads TGTGCCAGCAGTTACGAACGTTCCCAGGCTGGCTATGGCTACACCTTC. This translates into CASSYERSQAGYGYTF. The V gene is TRBV6-2 or TRBV6-3, the J gene TRBJ1-2; D remains unclear. The germline gives CDR1 MNHEY, CDR2 SVGEGT. The CDR3 has 16 residues. V was pared by 2 bases and J by 4 bases, with 17 bases between.

This clonotype has at least ten counts. This chain connects TRBV6-1 to TRBJ2-1; TRBD1 might be the D (7 bases). The CDR3 is 15 amino acids. The germline V and J ends were trimmed by 3 bases and 6 bases, with 15 bases remaining between them. Germline V gene lookup returns CDR1 MNHNS and CDR2 SASEGT. CDR3 amino acids: CASSDEGAGGNEQFF. Written as DNA, the CDR3 is TGTGCCAGCAGTGATGAGGGGGCCGGGGGCAATGAGCAGTTCTTC.

The V call is TRBV24-1, the J call TRBJ1-5; D is unresolved. CDR3 length: 12 residues. Germline-derived CDR1 and CDR2 are KGHDR and SFDVKD. The ends were cut back, 4 bases at V and 5 bases at J, with 5 bases in the middle. The CDR3 here is CATSDQDQPQHF. In DNA, the CDR3 is TGTGCCACCAGTGACCAGGATCAGCCCCAGCATTTT.

The V gene is TRBV18, the J gene TRBJ1-4; D unresolved. V lost 1 base and J 0 bases, leaving 6 bases between the germline ends. Germline V gene data show CDR1 as KGHSH and CDR2 as LQKENI. The CDR3 sequence is 15 residues long. The CDR3 region has the DNA TGTGCCAGCTCACCACTACGGACAACTAATGAAAAACTGTTTTTT. Translated, it gives CASSPLRTTNEKLFF.

This chain joins TRBV5-4 and TRBJ2-3; no clear D gene. The V end lost 10 bases, the J end lost 3 bases, and 24 bases lay between the germline ends. This CDR3 has 16 residues. Germline-derived CDR1 and CDR2 are SGHNT and YYREEE (reference sequence). CDR3 nucleotides: TGTGCCCCCCCTCGAGGCCGCACTACCCTTACAGATACGCAGTATTTT. Its protein product is CAPPRGRTTLTDTQYF.

This clonotype was picked up many times. The V gene is TRBV6-1, the J gene TRBJ2-3, with TRBD2 matching over 7 bases. V was pared by 2 bases and J by 4 bases, with 12 bases of the junction left unmatched. The germline gives CDR1 MNHNS, CDR2 SASEGT. The CDR3 contains 17 residues. CDR3 coding DNA: TGTGCCAGCAGTGAACTTCTAACTAGCGATGTTCCAGATACGCAGTATTTT. The encoded protein is CASSELLTSDVPDTQYF.

This clonotype was seen only once. The V and J genes are TRBV9 and TRBJ2-2; perhaps D is TRBD1 or TRBD2 (5 bases each). With 8 bases removed from V and 4 bases from J, the gap between germline ends came to 12 bases. The CDR3 covers 13 residues. The germline V gene encodes CDR1 SGDLS and CDR2 YYNGEE. The DNA for the CDR3 is TGTGCCAGTACAGGAGGAAGCACCGGGGAGCTGTTTTTT. Protein: CASTGGSTGELFF.

This clonotype came up many times. This sequence joins TRBV12-3 or TRBV12-4 and TRBJ2-5; 7 nucleotides match TRBD2. The CDR3 is made up of 15 amino acids. J was trimmed by 5 bases and V by 6 bases; bases with no gene match: 12. The CDR3 loop reads CASRPGRRGGETQYF. As DNA, the CDR3 is TGTGCCAGCAGGCCGGGCCGTAGGGGAGGGGAGACCCAGTACTTC.

The chain combines TRBV19 with TRBJ1-4; 7 positions match TRBD1. Trimming at V came to 4 bases and at J to 2 bases, leaving 7 bases not matched to a gene. Germline loops: CDR1 LNHDA, CDR2 SQIVND (reference sequence). The CDR3 runs 16 residues. CDR3 protein: CASSTGGGATNEKLFF. For the CDR3, the DNA is TGTGCCAGTAGTACAGGGGGGGGGGCGACTAATGAAAAACTGTTTTTT.

This clonotype was counted only a few times. The CDR3 here is CASSHRGDGVGQYF. The CDR3 bases are TGCGCCAGCAGCCATCGTGGCGACGGGGTCGGGCAGTACTTC. The chain is built from TRBV4-1 and TRBJ2-7, with D perhaps TRBD2 (5 bases). Germline CDR1 and CDR2: MGHRA and YSYEKL. The V end was cut by 3 bases, the J end by 9 bases, with 18 bases between. The CDR3 runs to 14 residues.

This clonotype showed up many times. The chain has TRBV20-1 and TRBJ2-1; weak D call: TRBD2 (6 bases). This CDR3 has 16 residues. V lost 1 base and J lost 1, with 14 bases in between. Per the germline V gene, CDR1 is DFQATT and CDR2 is SNEGSKA (reference sequence). The CDR3 region has the DNA TGCAGTGCTAGAGTTGCTAGCGAGAGGTCCTACAATGAGCAGTTCTTC. This codes for CSARVASERSYNEQFF.

This chain uses TRBV4-1 with TRBJ1-1; TRBD1 aligns across 7 bases. This CDR3 is 16 amino acids long. CDR1 is MGHRA and CDR2 is YSYEKL in the germline V gene. V was pared by 6 bases and J by 5 bases, with 15 bases of the junction left unmatched. CDR3 sequence: CASSPGRGRTKTEAFF. The CDR3 nucleotides read TGCGCCAGCAGTCCCGGGAGGGGGCGAACGAAAACTGAAGCTTTCTTT.

The chain combines TRBV7-9 with TRBJ2-1, with 8 bases that match TRBD1. Germline assignment: CDR1 SEHNR and CDR2 FQNEAQ (reference sequence). The trim removed 5 bases at V and 6 bases at J, leaving 9 bases unmatched. CDR3 length: 15 amino acids. CDR3 loop: CASSPGQGPCNEQFF. Here the CDR3 DNA reads TGTGCCAGCAGCCCCGGACAGGGACCCTGCAATGAGCAGTTCTTC.

In this sample, this clonotype turned up many times. The CDR3 DNA reads TGCGCCAGCAGCCAAGGGACAGGGAACTATGGCTACACCTTC. It encodes CASSQGTGNYGYTF. The genes are TRBV4-1 and TRBJ1-2, with 8 bases identical to TRBD1. Germline V CDR1 and CDR2: MGHRA, YSYEKL. The CDR3 is 14 residues long. V was clipped by 1 base and J by 2 bases; unmatched bases: 0.

V usage is TRBV7-3 and J usage is TRBJ1-1; D unresolved. In germline, CDR1 is SGHTA, CDR2 FQGTGA. CDR3 length equals 16 residues. V lost 5 bases, J lost 1 base, and 17 bases lay in between. CDR3 region: CASSKGRALANTEAFF. The CDR3 DNA sequence: TGTGCCAGCAGCAAAGGGAGGGCCTTGGCGAACACTGAAGCTTTCTTT.

Worth noting for this clonotype: This sequence may be a read error, since a much larger clone differs from it by one base. V and J are TRBV10-1 and TRBJ2-7; D is unresolved. The V end lost 8 bases, the J end lost 2 bases, and 13 bases lay between the germline ends. CDR3 size: 13 residues. In germline, CDR1 is WNHNN, CDR2 SYGVQD (reference sequence). The CDR3 region has the DNA TGCGCCAGCGCCCTCATGGGCACCTACGAGCAGTACTTC. Translating it yields CASALMGTYEQYF.

In its sample, this clonotype was seen a few times. The CDR3 is CASRRSGQWLYYEQYF. The CDR3 DNA reads TGTGCCAGCAGGCGTTCGGGACAGTGGCTATACTACGAGCAGTACTTC. V gene TRBV27 combines with J gene TRBJ2-7, with 7 bases fitting TRBD1. Per the germline V gene, CDR1 is MNHEY and CDR2 is SMNVEV (reference sequence). This CDR3 region has 16 residues. Unmatched junction bases numbered 14, after V lost 6 bases and J lost 3 bases.

The chain recombines TRBV20-1 with TRBJ2-5; 12 nucleotides align to TRBD2. J lost 0 bases, V lost 6 bases, and 5 bases had no gene match. Looked up from germline, CDR1 is DFQATT and CDR2 is SNEGSKA (reference sequence). The CDR3 has 15 amino acids. CDR3 region: CSATGLAGYQETQYF. The DNA of the CDR3 is TGCAGTGCGACAGGACTAGCGGGGTACCAAGAGACCCAGTACTTC.

This clonotype has at least ten counts. The rearrangement links TRBV6-5 to TRBJ1-5, with D unclear. The germline gives CDR1 MNHEY, CDR2 SVGAGI. The CDR3 has 14 residues. Trimming pared 0 bases from V and 5 bases from J, leaving 8 bases between. DNA for the CDR3: TGTGCCAGCAGTTACTCCGTTAGAGATCAGCCCCAGCATTTT. Residues: CASSYSVRDQPQHF.

In this sample, this clonotype turned up a few times. V and J are TRBV24-1 and TRBJ1-5, with 7 bases aligning to TRBD1. V dropped 4 bases and J dropped 4; count of bases not matched to a gene: 15. The CDR3 spans 18 residues. Germline CDR1 and CDR2: KGHDR and SFDVKD. The CDR3 region is CATSETPTGPSPNQPQHF. The CDR3 DNA is TGTGCCACCAGTGAAACTCCGACAGGGCCAAGCCCTAATCAGCCCCAGCATTTT.